The source of this T cell receptor beta chain is a study of a mutant IDH1 vaccine in newly diagnosed glioma. Study as a whole: Earlier treatment was radiotherapy, temozolomide, or both, with most getting both.

This sample's time point: week 23, last vaccination. In the vaccine, a single dose held 300 ug of the mutant IDH1 20-mer peptide, along with topical imiquimod. Using immunoSEQ multiplex PCR, the repertoire was profiled, and TCRdb retains in-frame clones only, with some absent. Here the sample spans approximately 60,000 clones, about nine tenths being singletons. General study findings and limits: Altogether, 80% to 95% of patients exhibited vaccine-induced immune responses. Changes in the top peripheral T cell clonotypes seemingly had no bearing on pseudoprogression.

About this clone itself: The antigen is not known.

Germline assignment: CDR1 SGHRS and CDR2 YFSETQ. CDR3 size: 15 residues. Trimming removed 0 bases at V and 4 bases at J, with 11 bases between. The gene calls are TRBV5-1 and TRBJ2-1; no firm D call. Sequenced material: PBMCs, taken from a glioma patient whose treatment included an IDH1 peptide vaccine. The origin of this receptor is a man aged 40-55 years with glioma. The CDR3 here is CASSLEKGGYNEQFF. As DNA, the CDR3 is TGCGCCAGCAGCTTGGAGAAGGGCGGTTACAATGAGCAGTTCTTC.